These 23 T cell receptor beta chains were sequenced from one sample in a study of blood T cells in healthy people across ages. With a J-beta primer mix and a sample-barcoded 5' primer, a second PCR ran 7 to 11 cycles. TCRdb reprocessed the 5' RACE reads via MiXCR and lists one record per CDR3 protein. This sample has roughly 1,500,000 distinct CDR3 sequences, with around 35% found just once. The sample was blood. Every receptor here comes from a woman in her twenties or thirties in good health.

This clonotype was seen more than once but under ten times. V gene TRBV27 combines with J gene TRBJ2-1; 7 bases agree with TRBD2. The germline V gene has CDR1 MNHEY and CDR2 SMNVEV (reference sequence). Losses at the gene ends were 3 bases for V and 5 bases for J; bases not matched to a gene: 19. The CDR3 has 19 residues. This chain's CDR3 is CASSFTPLLWEGGNNEQFF. The CDR3 DNA reads as TGTGCCAGCAGTTTTACCCCTTTACTGTGGGAGGGCGGGAACAATGAGCAGTTCTTC.

V is TRBV3-1 and J is TRBJ2-3; D not certain. Trimming removed 1 base at V and 6 bases at J, with 23 bases between. Germline CDR1 reads LGHDT; CDR2 reads YNNKEL (reference sequence). The CDR3 totals 18 residues. The CDR3 region is CASSQVLKTPIPHDTQYF. CDR3 coding DNA: TGTGCCAGCAGCCAAGTGCTGAAGACCCCGATACCCCACGATACGCAGTATTTT.

This clonotype showed up just a few times. The genes are TRBV7-9 and TRBJ2-1; D perhaps matches TRBD1 (5 bases). Germline loops: CDR1 SEHNR, CDR2 FQNEAQ (reference sequence). The V gene lost 7 bases and the J gene lost 1 base, with 26 bases spanning the gap. This CDR3 is 19 amino acids long. Here the CDR3 DNA reads TGTGCCAGCACCGAAGGTCAGGGCATCATCCTCAGGTCCTACAATGAGCAGTTCTTC. It encodes CASTEGQGIILRSYNEQFF.

A few counts support this clonotype. V gene TRBV5-1 combines with J gene TRBJ2-3, with TRBD2 identical over 7 bases. CDR3 length: 17 amino acids. The V and J ends lost 2 bases and 3 bases, in that order; junction bases with no gene match: 12. Looked up from germline, CDR1 is SGHRS and CDR2 is YFSETQ. The CDR3 DNA is TGCGCCAGCAGCTTTGGCGGGGGAACCCAAGGAACAGATACGCAGTATTTT. It yields the protein CASSFGGGTQGTDTQYF. The complete variable domain, with remaining parts taken from reference TRBV5-1 and TRBJ2-3, reads KAGVTQTPRYLIKTRGQQVTLSCSPISGHRSVSWYQQTPGQGLQFLFEYFSETQRNKGNFPGRFSGRQFSNSRSEMNVSTLELGDSALYLCASSFGGGTQGTDTQYFGPGTRLTVL.

The chain joins TRBV6-1 to TRBJ2-6; 7 nucleotides align to TRBD1. The CDR3 runs 19 residues. Looked up from germline, CDR1 is MNHNS and CDR2 is SASEGT. The ends lost 5 bases at V and 3 bases at J; junction bases unmatched: 16. Here the CDR3 reads CASSPGRGRISVGANVLTF. DNA of the CDR3: TGTGCCAGCAGTCCTGGAAGGGGGCGCATCTCCGTTGGGGCCAACGTCCTGACTTTC.

This chain uses TRBV6-4 with TRBJ2-1; D is unresolved. Looked up from germline, CDR1 is MRHNA and CDR2 is SNTAGT. V shed 6 bases and J shed 6 bases, with 12 bases lying between them. This CDR3 comprises 13 residues. The CDR3 sequence is CASSLFHFNEQFF. The CDR3, as DNA: TGTGCCAGCAGCCTCTTCCATTTCAATGAGCAGTTCTTC.

This clonotype has just a few counts. The J gene is TRBJ1-1, the V gene TRBV4-2; tentatively, D is TRBD1 (5 bases). The V end was cut by 0 bases, the J end by 0 bases, with 11 bases between. This CDR3 region has 16 residues. Germline CDR1 is LGHNA and CDR2 is YNFKEQ. The DNA of the CDR3 is TGTGCCAGCAGCCAAGATATGGGGGATCTGAACACTGAAGCTTTCTTT. Translation gives CASSQDMGDLNTEAFF.

This clonotype appeared many times. The gene calls are TRBV5-1 and TRBJ2-5; D uncertain. The CDR3 loop spans 12 amino acids. V gave up 0 bases and J gave up 6 bases, with 6 bases separating them. Germline V lookup: CDR1 SGHRS, CDR2 YFSETQ. CDR3 nucleotides: TGCGCCAGCAGCTTGGGCGGCCAGACCCAGTACTTC. Translated, it gives CASSLGGQTQYF.

The chain joins TRBV20-1 to TRBJ2-7; TRBD2 matches at 7 bases. The germline gives CDR1 DFQATT, CDR2 SNEGSKA (reference sequence). Trimming at V came to 0 bases and at J to 1 base, leaving 9 bases not matched to a gene. This CDR3 has 16 residues. CDR3 protein: CSARDRSGAGSYEQYF. The CDR3 DNA reads as TGCAGTGCTAGAGATAGGAGCGGGGCTGGTTCCTACGAGCAGTACTTC.

The genes are TRBV7-3 and TRBJ1-1; D is undetermined. Deletions cut 4 bases from V and 3 bases from J, with 9 bases between. CDR1 is SGHTA, CDR2 FQGTGA, per germline. The CDR3 runs to 13 residues. In nucleotides, the CDR3 is TGTGCCAGCAGCTACCAGAGAGACACTGAAGCTTTCTTT. It is translated as CASSYQRDTEAFF.

This clonotype has more than one count but fewer than ten. The chain has TRBV19 and TRBJ2-3; D might be TRBD2 (6 bases). V was pared by 5 bases and J by 8 bases, with 23 bases between. This CDR3 has 16 amino acids. Germline assignment: CDR1 LNHDA and CDR2 SQIVND (reference sequence). The CDR3 region is CASSPAGTDYSGTQYF. The CDR3 DNA follows: TGTGCCAGTAGTCCCGCGGGAACAGACTATTCGGGTACGCAGTATTTT. Looking up the rest from reference TRBV19 and TRBJ2-3 gives the full variable domain: DGGITQSPKYLFRKEGQNVTLSCEQNLNHDAMYWYRQDPGQGLRLIYYSQIVNDFQKGDIAEGYSVSREKKESFPLTVTSAQKNPTAFYLCASSPAGTDYSGTQYFGPGTRLTVL.

The J gene is TRBJ1-5, the V gene TRBV20-1; D is ambiguous. There are 14 residues in the CDR3. The V end was cut by 4 bases, the J end by 4 bases, with 14 bases between. Germline CDR1 reads DFQATT; CDR2 reads SNEGSKA (reference sequence). This chain's CDR3 is CSANGRGLNQPQHF. In nucleotides, the CDR3 is TGCAGTGCTAACGGGCGAGGACTTAATCAGCCCCAGCATTTT.

In this sample, this clonotype turned up a few times. The genes are TRBV10-3 and TRBJ1-1; unclear D gene. Per the germline V gene, CDR1 is ENHRY and CDR2 is SYGVKD. Trimming shortened V by 3 bases and J by 4 bases, and 12 bases separated the two germline ends. CDR3 length: 14 amino acids. The CDR3 protein is CAISEAELRTEAFF. The CDR3 nucleotides are TGTGCCATCAGTGAAGCAGAACTCCGCACTGAAGCTTTCTTT.

A few counts support this clonotype. V is TRBV20-1 and J is TRBJ2-3, with D possibly being TRBD2 (5 bases). This CDR3 comprises 16 residues. Germline V gene data show CDR1 as DFQATT and CDR2 as SNEGSKA (reference sequence). V was shortened by 3 bases and J by 6 bases, with 22 bases between the two germline ends. The CDR3 loop is CSASPSERSLGDTQYF. The CDR3 region has the DNA TGCAGTGCTAGCCCCAGCGAGCGGTCCCTGGGGGATACGCAGTATTTT.

This clonotype was counted a few times. V usage is TRBV20-1 and J usage is TRBJ2-1, with 8 bases that match TRBD2. Germline CDR1 and CDR2: DFQATT and SNEGSKA (reference sequence). The CDR3 spans 16 residues. Losses at the gene ends were 3 bases for V and 5 bases for J; bases not matched to a gene: 12. In DNA, the CDR3 is TGCAGTGCTAGTGACTTTTTAGCGGGGCCTCACAATGAGCAGTTCTTC. It translates to CSASDFLAGPHNEQFF.

The chain links TRBV3-1 to TRBJ2-5; no reliable D call. Germline assignment: CDR1 LGHDT and CDR2 YNNKEL (reference sequence). This CDR3 region has 10 residues. Trimming removed 5 bases from V and 7 bases from J, with 5 bases in between. DNA of the CDR3: TGTGCCAGCAGCGGCCCGACCCAGTACTTC. This encodes CASSGPTQYF.

J is TRBJ1-1 and V is TRBV18; D not resolved. CDR3 length equals 11 residues. Germline assignment: CDR1 KGHSH and CDR2 LQKENI. V was pared by 3 bases and J by 8 bases, with 7 bases between. The CDR3 loop reads CASSPGLEAFF. CDR3 sequence (DNA): TGTGCCAGCTCACCCGGGTTAGAAGCTTTCTTT.

This clonotype has a handful of counts. The chain combines TRBV6-2 or TRBV6-3 with TRBJ2-4; perhaps TRBD1 as D (7 bases). The DNA end favors TRBJ2-7, so the J call may be wrong. The CDR3 has 15 amino acids. Per germline, CDR1 MNHEY and CDR2 SVGEGT. The CDR3 loop reads CASSYSGRGVDEQYF. For the CDR3, the DNA is TGTGCCAGCAGTTACTCTGGCAGGGGGGTCGACGAGCAGTACTTC.

The gene calls are TRBV29-1 and TRBJ1-2, with D possibly being TRBD1 (6 bases). This CDR3 is 14 amino acids long. Germline CDR1 and CDR2: SQVTM and ANQGSEA. Trimming removed 2 bases at V and 6 bases at J, with 16 bases between. CDR3 amino acids: CSVEPPGTFHGYTF. The CDR3 nucleotides read TGCAGCGTTGAACCCCCCGGGACATTCCATGGCTACACCTTC.

CDR3: CASSLVTGLVNTEAFF. The DNA of the CDR3 is TGTGCCAGCAGCTTAGTTACAGGGTTGGTGAACACTGAAGCTTTCTTT. The chain combines TRBV11-2 with TRBJ1-1, with a tentative D call TRBD1 (6 bases). V lost 1 base, J lost 0 bases, and 12 bases lay in between. This CDR3 is built from 16 residues. Germline V gives CDR1 SGHAT, CDR2 FQNNGV.

The chain employs TRBV4-1 and TRBJ1-2; 10 bases are a match to TRBD1. From germline, CDR1 is MGHRA and CDR2 YSYEKL. This CDR3 comprises 14 residues. V shed 5 bases and J 8 bases; nucleotides not matched to a gene: 8. The CDR3 DNA reads TGCGCCAGCAGCTCTGGGACAGGGGAGGGCGGCTACACCTTC. It is translated as CASSSGTGEGGYTF.

The CDR3 DNA follows: TGCAGTGCTGATATCAGGGGTAACTACGAGCAGTACTTC. Protein: CSADIRGNYEQYF. V gene TRBV20-1 combines with J gene TRBJ2-7; D is perhaps TRBD1 (6 bases). CDR1 and CDR2 from the germline V gene are DFQATT and SNEGSKA (reference sequence). The ends were cut back, 5 bases at V and 3 bases at J, with 14 bases in the middle. The CDR3 is made up of 13 amino acids.

This chain connects TRBV20-1 to TRBJ1-2; 8 positions match TRBD1. CDR1 and CDR2 from the germline V gene are DFQATT and SNEGSKA (reference sequence). The J segment lost 8 bases and the V segment lost 5 bases, leaving 10 bases of the junction unmatched. The CDR3 is made up of 13 amino acids. Here the CDR3 DNA reads TGCAGTGCTGCCCCGAGCAGGGGGCAAGGCTACACCTTC. It translates to CSAAPSRGQGYTF.